This note documents a single T cell receptor beta chain sequence. The source of the sample is a study of human thymus T cells. All available leukocytes, rather than a set cell count, yielded the blood DNA. Sequenced by immunoSEQ multiplex PCR; TCRdb stores in-frame clones only, minus some. The sample lists fewer than 55,000 clones, 94% occurring once. This CDR3 is built from 16 residues. The V end lost 3 bases, the J end lost 5 bases, and 19 bases lay between the germline ends. Germline CDR1 is SGHTS and CDR2 is YDEGEE. The chain combines TRBV5-8 with TRBJ2-3; D tentatively reads TRBD1 or TRBD2 (6 bases each). Material: blood. This sequence originates from a boy less than two years old with a congenital heart defect but otherwise immunologically healthy. Here the CDR3 reads CASSSYGGKGLDTQYF. CDR3 DNA sequence: TGTGCCAGCAGCTCCTACGGGGGCAAGGGATTAGATACGCAGTATTTT.